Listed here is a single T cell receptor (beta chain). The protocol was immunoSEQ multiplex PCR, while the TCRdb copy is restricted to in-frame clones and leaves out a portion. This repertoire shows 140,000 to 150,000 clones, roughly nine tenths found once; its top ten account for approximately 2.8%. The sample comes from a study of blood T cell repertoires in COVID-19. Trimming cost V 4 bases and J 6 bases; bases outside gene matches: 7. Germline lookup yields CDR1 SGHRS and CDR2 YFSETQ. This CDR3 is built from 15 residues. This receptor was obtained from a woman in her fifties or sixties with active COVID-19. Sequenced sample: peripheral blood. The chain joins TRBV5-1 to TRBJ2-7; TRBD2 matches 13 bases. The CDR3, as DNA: TGCGCCAGCAGCCCTCGGACTAGCGGGAGTTCCGAGCAGTACTTC. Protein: CASSPRTSGSSEQYF.